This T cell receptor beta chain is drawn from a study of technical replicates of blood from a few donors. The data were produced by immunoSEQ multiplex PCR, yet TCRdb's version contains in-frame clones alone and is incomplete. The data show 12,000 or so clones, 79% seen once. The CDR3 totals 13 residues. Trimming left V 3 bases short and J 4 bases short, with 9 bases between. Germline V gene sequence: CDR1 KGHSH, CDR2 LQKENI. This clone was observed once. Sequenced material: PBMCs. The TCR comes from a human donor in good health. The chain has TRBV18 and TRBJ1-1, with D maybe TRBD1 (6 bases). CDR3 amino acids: CASSPDSGTEAFF. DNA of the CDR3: TGTGCCAGCTCACCGGACAGTGGCACTGAAGCTTTCTTT. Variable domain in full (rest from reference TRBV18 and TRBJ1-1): NAGVMQNPRHLVRRRGQEARLRCSPMKGHSHVYWYRQLPEEGLKFMVYLQKENIIDESGMPKERFSAEFPKEGPSILRIQQVVRGDSAAYFCASSPDSGTEAFFGQGTRLTVV.